Listed here are 27 T cell receptor beta chains from one sample, sequenced in a study of T cells in Graves' hyperthyroidism and ophthalmopathy. Amplification targeted TCR beta CDR3 regions from RNA transcripts. First-round RT-PCR targeting the TCR CDR3 was performed with the HTBI primer set. TCRdb re-called the multiplex PCR reads through MiXCR, storing one row per CDR3 protein. The data contain hundreds of thousands of distinct CDR3 sequences, 38% of them seen just once; the ten biggest clones take up about 9%. Sequences were obtained from blood. The receptors stem from a man aged 18-30 years with Graves' hyperthyroidism.

This clonotype came up a few times. The chain carries TRBV7-6 and TRBJ2-2; D call uncertain. CDR3 size: 17 residues. V lost 5 bases and J lost 2, with 18 bases in between. Germline V CDR1 and CDR2: SGHVS, FNYEAQ. The CDR3 reads CASSHHGLAINTGELFF. CDR3 bases: TGTGCCAGCAGCCATCATGGGCTGGCGATAAACACCGGGGAGCTGTTTTTT.

CDR3 amino acids: CASRLSGIAGEETQYF. For the CDR3, the DNA is TGTGCCAGCAGGCTTAGTGGAATAGCGGGGGAAGAGACCCAGTACTTC. The V and J genes are TRBV11-2 and TRBJ2-5; 9 nucleotides align to TRBD2. V dropped 6 bases and J dropped 3; count of bases not matched to a gene: 11. Germline CDR1 is SGHAT and CDR2 is FQNNGV. The CDR3 runs to 16 residues.

CDR3 protein: CAILTGNYGYTF. CDR3 coding DNA: TGTGCCATCCTAACAGGAAACTATGGCTACACCTTC. This chain links TRBV10-3 with TRBJ1-2; D perhaps matches TRBD1 (5 bases). CDR1 is ENHRY and CDR2 is SYGVKD in the germline V gene. V was trimmed by 8 bases and J by 2 bases, leaving 9 bases between them. This CDR3 region has 12 residues.

The sample holds many counts of this clonotype. V usage is TRBV7-2 and J usage is TRBJ2-5; 10 bases are a match to TRBD1. Germline loops: CDR1 SGHTA, CDR2 FQGNSA. Unmatched junction bases numbered 6, after V lost 6 bases and J lost 5 bases. The length of the CDR3 is 14 residues. CDR3 sequence: CASSSGTGVETQYF. The CDR3, as DNA: TGTGCCAGCAGTTCTGGGACAGGGGTCGAGACCCAGTACTTC. Variable domain in full (rest from reference TRBV7-2 and TRBJ2-5): GAGVSQSPSNKVTEKGKDVELRCDPISGHTALYWYRQSLGQGLEFLIYFQGNSAPDKSGLPSDRFSAERTGGSVSTLTIQRTQQEDSAVYLCASSSGTGVETQYFGPGTRLLVL.

This clonotype was detected ten times or more. The chain couples TRBV19 to TRBJ1-2; unclear D gene. V was shortened by 7 bases and J by 4 bases, with 16 bases between the two germline ends. Germline V gives CDR1 LNHDA, CDR2 SQIVND (reference sequence). CDR3 length equals 14 residues. CDR3 amino acids: CASTQSIYSYGYTF. In DNA form, the CDR3 reads TGTGCCAGTACTCAAAGCATATACAGCTATGGCTACACCTTC.

A remark on this clonotype: This could be a read error, since a much larger clone is one nucleotide away. The J gene is TRBJ2-5, the V gene TRBV2; D is uncertain. Per germline, CDR1 SNHLY and CDR2 FYNNEI. The CDR3 length is 14 residues. The CDR3: CASSEDIPQEAQYF. The DNA for the CDR3 is TGTGCCAGCAGTGAAGACATTCCCCAAGAGGCCCAGTACTTC.

The chain links TRBV25-1 to TRBJ1-2; TRBD1 aligns across 9 bases. CDR3 length: 14 amino acids. After removal of 5 bases from V and 6 bases from J, the junction contained 7 bases not matched to a gene. CDR1 and CDR2 (germline): MGHDK, SYGVNS. The CDR3 loop is CASSPTGGGDGYTF. The CDR3 DNA is TGTGCCAGCAGTCCCACAGGGGGCGGGGATGGCTACACCTTC.

This clonotype was detected only a few times. The chain links TRBV6-2 or TRBV6-3 to TRBJ2-5; 8 nucleotides line up with TRBD2. This CDR3 region has 16 residues. In germline, CDR1 is MNHEY, CDR2 SVGEGT. V was clipped by 5 bases and J by 7 bases; unmatched bases: 15. The CDR3 reads CASSEPVAGPTGTQYF. CDR3 in DNA: TGTGCCAGCAGTGAGCCGGTAGCGGGGCCCACGGGGACCCAGTACTTC.

The J gene is TRBJ1-1, the V gene TRBV7-8; weak D call: TRBD1 (5 bases). Trimming left V 8 bases short and J 11 bases short, with 12 bases between. The CDR3 covers 10 residues. Per germline, CDR1 SGHVS and CDR2 FQNEAQ. This CDR3 reads CASAGGRAFF. CDR3 DNA: TGTGCCAGCGCCGGGGGAAGGGCTTTCTTT.

The rearrangement uses TRBV10-3 and TRBJ1-5; D call uncertain. The CDR3 runs to 12 residues. The germline gives CDR1 ENHRY, CDR2 SYGVKD. V was shortened by 5 bases and J by 5 bases, with 7 bases between the two germline ends. Written as DNA, the CDR3 is TGTGCCATCAGTCGTGCGGATCAGCCCCAGCATTTT. Its translation is CAISRADQPQHF.

The genes are TRBV29-1 and TRBJ2-2, with D uncertain. The CDR3 length is 13 residues. Trimming cost V 5 bases and J 4 bases, with 11 bases left between them. Looked up from germline, CDR1 is SQVTM and CDR2 is ANQGSEA. CDR3 protein: CSVRAPLTGELFF. In DNA, the CDR3 is TGCAGCGTTCGTGCACCTCTCACCGGGGAGCTGTTTTTT.

In its sample, this clonotype was seen many times. The V gene is TRBV19, the J gene TRBJ1-6; D is uncertain. CDR1 LNHDA and CDR2 SQIVND come from the germline V gene (reference sequence). Between the trimmed V and J ends, which lost 3 bases and 10 bases, there was a span of 10 bases. CDR3 length equals 13 residues. In nucleotides, the CDR3 is TGTGCCAGTAGTATTCAAGGATCCTCACCCCTCCACTTT. As protein: CASSIQGSSPLHF.

This clonotype was counted a few times. CDR3: CASSLGTGGDGYTF. The CDR3 DNA reads TGTGCCAGCAGCTTAGGTACGGGGGGCGATGGCTACACCTTC. The J gene is TRBJ1-2, the V gene TRBV5-4; D perhaps matches TRBD1 (6 bases). V lost 2 bases, J lost 6 bases, and 14 bases lay in between. This CDR3 has 14 residues. The V gene's germline CDR1 is SGHNT and CDR2 YYREEE (reference sequence).

The chain couples TRBV9 to TRBJ2-7; 8 positions agree with TRBD2. The CDR3 contains 16 residues. The germline V gene has CDR1 SGDLS and CDR2 YYNGEE. J gave up 5 bases and V 0 bases, and 10 bases lay outside the gene matches. CDR3 bases: TGTGCCAGCAGCGTAGCCGGGGGGGGGACATCTGACGAGCAGTACTTC. It encodes CASSVAGGGTSDEQYF.

This clonotype has a count of ten or more. The rearrangement uses TRBV29-1 and TRBJ2-7; D is possibly TRBD1 (5 bases). V was clipped by 6 bases and J by 2 bases, with 11 bases between them. Looked up from germline, CDR1 is SQVTM and CDR2 is ANQGSEA. The CDR3 runs to 12 residues. The CDR3 DNA sequence: TGCAGCGTCGACGCAGGGACCTACGAGCAGTACTTC. The encoded protein is CSVDAGTYEQYF.

This clonotype was counted ten times or more. The chain couples TRBV7-6 to TRBJ1-4; 8 bases map to TRBD1. Germline CDR1 and CDR2: SGHVS and FNYEAQ. The length of the CDR3 is 14 residues. V trimming: 6 bases; J trimming: 8 bases; junction bases outside the gene matches: 8. This CDR3 is CASSLGGTGEKLFF. Here the CDR3 DNA reads TGTGCCAGCAGTCTGGGAGGGACAGGAGAAAAACTGTTTTTT.

This chain connects TRBV19 to TRBJ1-6; D is possibly TRBD1 (5 bases). CDR3 length equals 14 residues. Looked up from germline, CDR1 is LNHDA and CDR2 is SQIVND (reference sequence). Trimming removed 3 bases at V and 5 bases at J, with 8 bases between. This CDR3 reads CASSISGNNSPLHF. CDR3 sequence (DNA): TGTGCCAGTAGTATTTCAGGGAATAATTCACCCCTCCACTTT.

The chain links TRBV6-5 to TRBJ1-5; D is unresolved. Per the germline V gene, CDR1 is MNHEY and CDR2 is SVGAGI. Trimming left V 2 bases short and J 5 bases short, with 13 bases between. CDR3 size: 15 residues. The CDR3: CASSYGSGSDQPQHF. The CDR3 DNA follows: TGTGCCAGCAGTTACGGGTCGGGGAGCGATCAGCCCCAGCATTTT.

The gene calls are TRBV20-1 and TRBJ2-7, with no clear D. Trimming took 3 bases from V and 3 from J, leaving 12 bases between them. The germline V gene has CDR1 DFQATT and CDR2 SNEGSKA (reference sequence). CDR3 length: 13 amino acids. CDR3 nucleotide sequence: TGCAGTGCTAGCGATTTGGCTTACTACGAGCAGTACTTC. It translates to CSASDLAYYEQYF.

This clonotype has a handful of counts. This chain connects TRBV5-6 to TRBJ1-5; 7 positions agree with TRBD1. The CDR3 is 13 amino acids. Trimming at V came to 4 bases and at J to 6 bases, leaving 4 bases not matched to a gene. CDR1 is SGHDT and CDR2 is YYEEEE in the germline V gene. CDR3 loop: CASSRGTAQPQHF. For the CDR3, the DNA is TGTGCCAGCAGCCGCGGGACAGCTCAGCCCCAGCATTTT.

As concerns this clonotype: This may stem from a read error, because a much larger clone lies one nucleotide away. The chain joins TRBV5-1 to TRBJ1-2; weak D call: TRBD1 (5 bases). The CDR3 runs 14 residues. Germline values: CDR1 SGHRS, CDR2 YFSETQ. The CDR3 spells CASSSRGGDYGHTF. CDR3 coding DNA: TGCGCCAGCAGTTCTCGGGGCGGCGACTATGGCCACACCTTC.

The V and J genes are TRBV25-1 and TRBJ2-7, with D perhaps TRBD1 or TRBD2 (5 bases each). Deletions cut 5 bases from V and 0 bases from J, with 17 bases between. Germline V gene lookup returns CDR1 MGHDK and CDR2 SYGVNS. The CDR3 runs to 16 residues. CDR3 region: CASSYSIPGSSYEQYF. The CDR3 DNA reads as TGTGCCAGCAGTTACTCGATTCCAGGGAGCTCCTACGAGCAGTACTTC.

The chain has TRBV5-4 and TRBJ1-1; D unclear. Trimming removed 0 bases from V and 2 bases from J, with 8 bases in between. The CDR3 is 14 residues long. CDR1 is SGHNT and CDR2 is YYREEE in the germline V gene (reference sequence). DNA for the CDR3: TGTGCCAGCAGCTTGGATCCGATTAACACTGAAGCTTTCTTT. It is translated as CASSLDPINTEAFF.

This clonotype was counted at least ten times. The chain couples TRBV19 to TRBJ1-1; D uncertain. CDR1 is LNHDA, CDR2 SQIVND, per germline (reference sequence). The CDR3 has 11 residues. V was shortened by 2 bases and J by 9 bases, with 7 bases between the two germline ends. This CDR3 is CASSILGQAFF. The CDR3 DNA reads TGTGCCAGTAGTATACTCGGACAAGCTTTCTTT.

This clonotype was counted only a few times. At one end the junction does not follow the germline gene, possibly because of a read error. The V and J genes are TRBV10-3 and TRBJ1-1; D call uncertain. This CDR3 spans 14 amino acids. Germline V gene data show CDR1 as ENHRY and CDR2 as SYGVKD. CDR3 nucleotides: TGTGCCAGCAGTGTCATGACCGAGAACACTGAAGCTTTCTTT. Translation: CASSVMTENTEAFF.

This clonotype was counted ten times or more. The chain is built from TRBV19 and TRBJ1-5, with D unresolved. CDR3 length equals 13 residues. V lost 7 bases, J lost 0 bases, and 7 bases lay in between. Germline V gives CDR1 LNHDA, CDR2 SQIVND (reference sequence). The CDR3 DNA reads as TGTGCCAGTACCCCTTATAGCAATCAGCCCCAGCATTTT. Its protein is CASTPYSNQPQHF.

The CDR3 DNA sequence: TGTGCCAGCAGTGTTGGGACAGGGGACCTCTATGGCTACACCTTC. Protein sequence: CASSVGTGDLYGYTF. The V and J genes are TRBV25-1 and TRBJ1-2; TRBD1 matches 10 bases. The ends lost 4 bases at V and 4 bases at J; junction bases unmatched: 6. The germline CDR1 and CDR2 sequences are MGHDK and SYGVNS. The CDR3 is 15 amino acids.